The entry below gives a single TCR beta chain sequence along with its context. The antigen remains unidentified. Several immunoSEQ plates received, in even portions, the genomic DNA of each subset. Unsorted PBMC DNA was run through sequencing on ten immunoSEQ deep assay plates. TCRdb's table, derived via immunoSEQ multiplex PCR, lists solely in-frame clones and lacks some. The sample includes under 600,000 clones, about 80% of them seen just once. This record comes from a study of shared clonotypes between healthy human individuals. V gave up 5 bases and J gave up 5 bases, with 9 bases separating them. The CDR3 totals 12 residues. Germline V lookup: CDR1 SEHNR, CDR2 FQNEAQ (reference sequence). Study observations and caveats: An anticipated effect of sequencing depth on clonotype sharing among donors was recognized.

The origin of this receptor is a woman aged 40 to 50 in good health. Some clones in this sample may be carry-over from other donors' samples. The sequenced sample consisted of PBMCs. The rearrangement uses TRBV7-9 and TRBJ2-5; D is perhaps TRBD1 (5 bases). The chain's CDR3 is CASSLGHETQYF. The CDR3 region has the DNA TGTGCCAGCAGCCTGGGGCATGAGACCCAGTACTTC.